The 29 T cell receptor beta chains presented below share a single source sample, sequenced in a study of T cell responses to AZD1222 COVID-19 vaccine (dated by TCRdb to 2020 to 2023). The library was made by the immunoSEQ multiplex PCR assay. In TCRdb, the immuneACCESS table is reduced to in-frame sequences with V and J assigned. These tables do not hold every clone; where another copy was compared, an unresolved V gene accounts for under half, and the others remain unexplained. This sample comprises 150,000 to 160,000 clones, 70% to 90% of them detected only once. Of the sample, roughly 5.8% is held by the ten largest clones. The time point label corresponds to: baseline before first vaccination. Sample treatment or condition, as interpreted from the label and publication: meningococcal conjugate vaccine given as trial control. Sequenced here: peripheral blood, sampled on day 0 of MenACWY control vaccination. Receptors were obtained from an adult in good health.

This rearrangement joins TRBV5-1 to TRBJ2-1; 11 nucleotides match TRBD2. The CDR3 is made up of 15 amino acids. The V segment lost 2 bases and the J segment 7 bases; nucleotides outside the gene matches: 5. From germline, CDR1 is SGHRS and CDR2 YFSETQ. The CDR3 sequence is CASSFTSGGSNEQFF. The CDR3 DNA sequence: TGCGCCAGCAGCTTCACTAGCGGGGGATCTAATGAGCAGTTCTTC.

V gene TRBV2 combines with J gene TRBJ2-5; 9 nucleotides match TRBD1. The CDR3 sequence is 14 residues long. The germline V gene has CDR1 SNHLY and CDR2 FYNNEI. J lost 5 bases, V lost 4 bases, and 5 bases had no gene match. CDR3 residues: CASSARTGDETQYF. CDR3 sequence (DNA): TGTGCCAGCAGTGCCCGGACAGGGGATGAGACCCAGTACTTC.

This chain links TRBV7-8 with TRBJ2-2; the match to TRBD2 covers 7 bases. V dropped 5 bases and J dropped 8; count of bases not matched to a gene: 14. Germline V gene sequence: CDR1 SGHVS, CDR2 FQNEAQ. This CDR3 region has 16 residues. CDR3 in DNA: TGTGCCAGCAGCCACGGGACTACGGTTCAGTTTGGGGAGCTGTTTTTT. Protein: CASSHGTTVQFGELFF.

This chain connects TRBV18 to TRBJ2-2; 10 bases are a match to TRBD1. This CDR3 has 16 residues. Trimming took 1 base from V and 7 from J; bases not matched to a gene: 6. Germline V gene sequence: CDR1 KGHSH, CDR2 LQKENI. The CDR3 sequence is CASSPLPGQGFGELFF. The DNA for the CDR3 is TGTGCCAGCTCACCACTTCCGGGACAGGGGTTCGGGGAGCTGTTTTTT. The whole variable domain, filled in from reference TRBV18 and TRBJ2-2, reads NAGVMQNPRHLVRRRGQEARLRCSPMKGHSHVYWYRQLPEEGLKFMVYLQKENIIDESGMPKERFSAEFPKEGPSILRIQQVVRGDSAAYFCASSPLPGQGFGELFFGEGSRLTVL.

The chain combines TRBV9 with TRBJ2-5; D could derive from TRBD1 or TRBD2 (5 bases each). Germline CDR1 is SGDLS and CDR2 is YYNGEE. The CDR3 sequence is 14 residues long. V was shortened by 3 bases and J by 3 bases, with 12 bases between the two germline ends. CDR3 coding DNA: TGTGCCAGCAGCGCCTTCCGGGACGAAGAGACCCAGTACTTC. This encodes CASSAFRDEETQYF.

This chain joins TRBV28 and TRBJ1-4; no firm D call. Trimming cost V 2 bases and J 10 bases, with 17 bases left between them. The CDR3 extends over 15 amino acids. CDR1 and CDR2 from the germline V gene are MDHEN and SYDVKM. The CDR3 is CASSLPNLRYAKLFF. CDR3 DNA: TGTGCCAGCAGTTTACCTAACCTACGTTACGCAAAACTGTTTTTT.

This chain links TRBV5-1 with TRBJ2-5; 11 bases map to TRBD2. J gave up 4 bases and V 5 bases, and 4 bases lay outside the gene matches. This CDR3 is 14 amino acids long. Germline CDR1 SGHRS, CDR2 YFSETQ. Written as DNA, the CDR3 is TGCGCCAGCAGACTCGGACTAGCGGGAGAGACCCAGTACTTC. Its protein product is CASRLGLAGETQYF. Together with reference TRBV5-1 and TRBJ2-5, the CDR3 gives the full variable domain: KAGVTQTPRYLIKTRGQQVTLSCSPISGHRSVSWYQQTPGQGLQFLFEYFSETQRNKGNFPGRFSGRQFSNSRSEMNVSTLELGDSALYLCASRLGLAGETQYFGPGTRLLVL.

The chain joins TRBV3-1 (or the pseudogene TRBV3-2) to TRBJ1-2; maybe TRBD1 (5 bases). V gave up 0 bases and J gave up 8 bases, with 19 bases separating them. The CDR3 runs to 16 residues. From germline, CDR1 is LGHDT and CDR2 YNNKEL (reference sequence). CDR3 coding DNA: TGTGCCAGCAGCCAAGATTTTTGGGCCAGGGTGGGAGGCTACACCTTC. It yields the protein CASSQDFWARVGGYTF.

CDR3 coding DNA: TGTGCCTGGAGTGTAGGATACGAGCAGTACTTC. Translating gives CAWSVGYEQYF. The gene calls are TRBV30 and TRBJ2-7; no clear D. CDR1 GTSNPN and CDR2 SVGIG come from the germline V gene (reference sequence). CDR3 length: 11 residues. Trimming cost V 0 bases and J 4 bases, with 4 bases left between them. The full variable domain, its missing parts supplied by reference TRBV30 and TRBJ2-7, is SQTIHQWPATLVQPVGSPLSLECTVEGTSNPNLYWYRQAAGRGLQLLFYSVGIGQISSEVPQNLSASRPQDRQFILSSKKLLLSDSGFYLCAWSVGYEQYFGPGTRLTVT.

This chain uses TRBV5-1 with TRBJ1-6; 7 positions match TRBD1. The V and J ends lost 3 bases and 9 bases, in that order; junction bases with no gene match: 6. Germline V gene lookup returns CDR1 SGHRS and CDR2 YFSETQ. The CDR3 is made up of 14 amino acids. The CDR3 here is CASSSGTDGSPLHF. The CDR3 DNA is TGCGCCAGCAGCTCCGGGACAGATGGTTCACCCCTCCACTTT. The full variable domain, with the rest looked up from reference TRBV5-1 and TRBJ1-6, is KAGVTQTPRYLIKTRGQQVTLSCSPISGHRSVSWYQQTPGQGLQFLFEYFSETQRNKGNFPGRFSGRQFSNSRSEMNVSTLELGDSALYLCASSSGTDGSPLHFGNGTRLTVT.

The chain couples TRBV30 to TRBJ2-7; D uncertain. The V end lost 6 bases, the J end lost 9 bases, and 12 bases lay between the germline ends. The CDR3 runs 10 residues. Germline CDR1 reads GTSNPN; CDR2 reads SVGIG (reference sequence). CDR3 sequence (DNA): TGTGCCTGCGCCGGTCCGGGGCAGTACTTC. This gives the protein CACAGPGQYF.

This chain joins TRBV5-1 and TRBJ2-5; D possibly matches TRBD1 or TRBD2 (7 bases each). In germline, CDR1 is SGHRS, CDR2 YFSETQ. V shed 4 bases and J shed 0 bases, with 13 bases lying between them. The CDR3 contains 15 residues. The CDR3 DNA reads TGCGCCAGCAGCCCCCAGGGGGGGTACCAAGAGACCCAGTACTTC. It translates to CASSPQGGYQETQYF.

Only a few counts were recorded for this clone. The J gene is TRBJ2-7, the V gene TRBV2; D not resolved. The CDR3 length is 13 residues. Germline V gives CDR1 SNHLY, CDR2 FYNNEI. The V gene lost 8 bases and the J gene lost 4 bases, with 15 bases spanning the gap. The CDR3, as DNA: TGTGCCAGCTCCCAGGACGTGCGTTACGAGCAGTACTTC. Protein: CASSQDVRYEQYF.

This clone was found once. The rearrangement uses TRBV6-5 and TRBJ1-6; TRBD1 matches 11 bases. Losses at the gene ends were 5 bases for V and 9 bases for J; bases not matched to a gene: 6. The CDR3 runs 15 residues. The V gene's germline CDR1 is MNHEY and CDR2 SVGAGI. The CDR3 protein is CASSHRDRGISPLHF. The CDR3 nucleotides are TGTGCCAGCAGTCACCGGGACAGGGGGATTTCACCCCTCCACTTT.

The chain combines TRBV6-5 with TRBJ2-2; TRBD1 or TRBD2 may be the D gene (5 bases each). The CDR3 spans 14 residues. The V end lost 6 bases, the J end lost 4 bases, and 12 bases lay between the germline ends. Germline V gene sequence: CDR1 MNHEY, CDR2 SVGAGI. The CDR3 sequence is CASRTGTSTGELFF. CDR3 coding DNA: TGTGCCAGCAGAACCGGGACGAGCACCGGGGAGCTGTTTTTT.

The chain recombines TRBV11-3 with TRBJ2-6; D remains ambiguous. CDR1 and CDR2 from the germline V gene are SGHNT and YENEEA. The germline V and J ends were trimmed by 1 base and 0 bases, with 16 bases remaining between them. The CDR3 consists of 19 residues. CDR3 amino acids: CASSLGGRQVLSGANVLTF. CDR3 DNA sequence: TGTGCCAGCAGCTTAGGGGGTCGGCAGGTTCTCTCTGGGGCCAACGTCCTGACTTTC. Based on the CDR3 plus reference TRBV11-3 and TRBJ2-6, the full variable domain is EAGVVQSPRYKIIEKKQPVAFWCNPISGHNTLYWYLQNLGQGPELLIRYENEEAVDDSQLPKDRFSAERLKGVDSTLKIQPAELGDSAVYLCASSLGGRQVLSGANVLTFGAGSRLTVL.

The chain is built from TRBV5-1 and TRBJ2-5, with TRBD1 matching 9 bases. V lost 0 bases, J lost 5 bases, and 2 bases stayed unmatched. In germline, CDR1 is SGHRS, CDR2 YFSETQ. CDR3 length: 14 amino acids. The CDR3 DNA sequence: TGCGCCAGCAGCTTGGGGACAGGGGAGGAGACCCAGTACTTC. Translation gives CASSLGTGEETQYF.

J is TRBJ1-5 and V is TRBV6-5; 7 nucleotides align to TRBD1. V was pared by 4 bases and J by 6 bases, with 9 bases of the junction left unmatched. Per germline, CDR1 MNHEY and CDR2 SVGAGI. The CDR3 consists of 15 residues. CDR3 sequence (DNA): TGTGCCAGCAGTTCGACAGGGATGGCTGGTCAGCCCCAGCATTTT. Amino acid sequence: CASSSTGMAGQPQHF.

V usage is TRBV7-3 and J usage is TRBJ2-1, with 12 positions matching TRBD2. In germline, CDR1 is SGHTA, CDR2 FQGTGA. CDR3 length equals 22 residues. V shed 1 base and J 0 bases; nucleotides not matched to a gene: 16. CDR3 residues: CASSLNTRRLAGGRVSYNEQFF. The CDR3 bases are TGTGCCAGCAGCTTAAATACGCGGAGGCTAGCGGGAGGGAGGGTCTCCTACAATGAGCAGTTCTTC.

The chain carries TRBV5-6 and TRBJ2-2; D could derive from TRBD1 or TRBD2 (5 bases each). Germline-derived CDR1 and CDR2 are SGHDT and YYEEEE. The CDR3 has 13 amino acids. The ends were cut back, 0 bases at V and 7 bases at J, with 7 bases in the middle. This CDR3 is CASSLGGIGELFF. The CDR3 nucleotides read TGTGCCAGCAGCTTGGGGGGGATCGGGGAGCTGTTTTTT.

This chain joins TRBV5-4 and TRBJ1-1, with unresolved D. CDR3 size: 15 residues. Trimming took 4 bases from V and 0 from J, leaving 13 bases between them. Per germline, CDR1 SGHNT and CDR2 YYREEE (reference sequence). The CDR3 bases are TGTGCCAGCAGCCGGGAGAGTACTGTGAACACTGAAGCTTTCTTT. Amino acids: CASSRESTVNTEAFF.

This rearrangement joins TRBV7-3 to TRBJ2-1, with 7 bases matching TRBD2. Germline-derived CDR1 and CDR2 are SGHTA and FQGTGA. Trimming at V came to 5 bases and at J to 7 bases, leaving 17 bases not matched to a gene. The CDR3 runs 17 residues. This chain's CDR3 is CASSPKLASSSWNEQFF. The CDR3 DNA sequence: TGTGCCAGCAGCCCCAAACTAGCGTCATCATCCTGGAATGAGCAGTTCTTC.

This clone has only one observation. CDR3 in DNA: TGTGCCAGCAGCTACGGGACAGGGGGCTTCAATGAGCAGTTCTTC. Its translation is CASSYGTGGFNEQFF. The chain is built from TRBV7-9 and TRBJ2-1; 12 bases line up with TRBD1. Germline V gene lookup returns CDR1 SEHNR and CDR2 FQNEAQ (reference sequence). The CDR3 has 15 residues. The ends lost 4 bases at V and 6 bases at J; junction bases unmatched: 4.

The chain uses TRBV7-6 and TRBJ1-5; no firm D call. Germline V gene sequence: CDR1 SGHVS, CDR2 FNYEAQ. CDR3 length: 13 amino acids. V gave up 1 base and J gave up 0 bases, with 1 base separating them. The CDR3 sequence is CASSLDSNQPQHF. As DNA, the CDR3 is TGTGCCAGCAGCTTAGATAGCAATCAGCCCCAGCATTTT.

The chain employs TRBV7-2 and TRBJ1-4, with 9 bases matching TRBD1. J was trimmed by 2 bases and V by 1 base; bases with no gene match: 2. CDR1 is SGHTA and CDR2 is FQGNSA in the germline V gene. The CDR3 is 16 amino acids. CDR3 sequence reads: CASSLVDRGTNEKLFF. Written as DNA, the CDR3 is TGTGCCAGCAGCTTAGTCGACAGGGGGACTAATGAAAAACTGTTTTTT.

The genes are TRBV7-9 and TRBJ1-1; TRBD1 might be the D (6 bases). There are 13 residues in the CDR3. CDR1 SEHNR and CDR2 FQNEAQ come from the germline V gene (reference sequence). The V and J ends lost 5 bases and 2 bases respectively, with 9 bases between them. The CDR3 loop reads CASSVQGNTEAFF. CDR3 sequence (DNA): TGTGCCAGCAGCGTACAGGGTAACACTGAAGCTTTCTTT.

This clone was observed a handful of times. The chain recombines TRBV5-1 with TRBJ1-2; TRBD1 might be the D (6 bases). Germline CDR1 reads SGHRS; CDR2 reads YFSETQ. Trimming left V 4 bases short and J 8 bases short, with 12 bases between. The CDR3 contains 12 residues. DNA of the CDR3: TGCGCCAGCAGCGAACAGGGACTAGGCTACACCTTC. Amino acid sequence: CASSEQGLGYTF.

The chain recombines TRBV6-4 with TRBJ2-2, with 10 bases that match TRBD2. The CDR3 contains 17 residues. V shed 6 bases and J 0 bases; nucleotides not matched to a gene: 7. Germline CDR1 reads MRHNA; CDR2 reads SNTAGT. CDR3 amino acids: CASSPLAGASNTGELFF. As DNA, the CDR3 is TGTGCCAGCAGCCCTCTAGCGGGGGCTTCGAACACCGGGGAGCTGTTTTTT.

This clone was observed a single time. The gene calls are TRBV21-1 and TRBJ1-5. TRBV21-1 is a pseudogene locus. The CDR3 totals 16 residues. The CDR3 loop is CASSTPSGGVNQPQHF. Written as DNA, the CDR3 is TGTGCCAGCAGCACTCCCTCGGGGGGGGTCAATCAGCCCCAGCATTTT.